This entry lists 21 T cell receptor beta chains sequenced from one sample in a study of T cell changes during pregnancy in multiple sclerosis (dated by TCRdb to the late 2010s). Library prep was done by the immunoSEQ multiplex PCR assay. The table was pulled from immuneACCESS by TCRdb, which kept in-frame rearrangements only. Such tables lose some clones; where checked, under half of the loss comes from unresolved V genes, and the rest has no known cause. The sample profile shows 50,000 to 65,000 clones; 88% of them were found once. The ten largest clones represent more than 1.5% of the sample. The material was peripheral blood, obtained in the first trimester of pregnancy. These receptors were obtained from a female donor with multiple sclerosis, enrolled in a pregnancy study.

This CDR3 reads CASSDLMTSGNTGELFF. The DNA of the CDR3 is TGTGCCAGCAGTGACCTGATGACTAGCGGTAACACCGGGGAGCTGTTTTTT. V usage is TRBV25-1 and J usage is TRBJ2-2, with 9 bases that match TRBD2. The ends lost 3 bases at V and 2 bases at J; junction bases unmatched: 7. Germline lookup yields CDR1 MGHDK and CDR2 SYGVNS. This CDR3 has 17 residues. Variable domain in full (rest from reference TRBV25-1 and TRBJ2-2): EADIYQTPRYLVIGTGKKITLECSQTMGHDKMYWYQQDPGMELHLIHYSYGVNSTEKGDLSSESTVSRIRTEHFPLTLESARPSHTSQYLCASSDLMTSGNTGELFFGEGSRLTVL.

Turning to this clone: A read error may account for a junction end that differs from germline. The chain couples TRBV10-3 to TRBJ2-1, with 8 positions matching TRBD2. In germline, CDR1 is ENHRY, CDR2 SYGVKD. This CDR3 contains 12 residues. In DNA form, the CDR3 reads TGTGCCATCAAGTCGGCAGAGGGACTAGTGATCTTC. It translates to CAIKSAEGLVIF.

The rearrangement uses TRBV5-1 and TRBJ2-1, with 8 bases aligning to TRBD2. CDR1 and CDR2 (germline): SGHRS, YFSETQ. After removal of 0 bases from V and 5 bases from J, the junction contained 4 bases not matched to a gene. The CDR3 extends over 15 amino acids. The CDR3 is CASSLGSGEHNEQFF. The CDR3, as DNA: TGCGCCAGCAGCTTGGGTAGCGGGGAACACAATGAGCAGTTCTTC.

The CDR3, as DNA: TGTGCCAGCTCTAACCAGAGGATAAGGATGGACGAGCAGTACTTC. Its translation is CASSNQRIRMDEQYF. The V and J genes are TRBV18 and TRBJ2-7; no clear D gene. This CDR3 contains 15 residues. Trimming left V 6 bases short and J 5 bases short, with 20 bases between. Germline CDR1 reads KGHSH; CDR2 reads LQKENI.

J is TRBJ2-6 and V is TRBV5-1, with 10 bases identical to TRBD2. The V and J ends lost 4 bases and 0 bases, in that order; junction bases with no gene match: 4. Germline CDR1 and CDR2: SGHRS and YFSETQ. The CDR3 is 17 residues long. The CDR3 region has the DNA TGCGCCAGCAGCACGGGACTAGCGAACTCTGGGGCCAACGTCCTGACTTTC. The encoded protein is CASSTGLANSGANVLTF.

The chain recombines TRBV5-1 with TRBJ1-2, with 9 bases fitting TRBD1. CDR1 and CDR2 from the germline V gene are SGHRS and YFSETQ. The CDR3 spans 13 residues. V lost 3 bases to trimming and J lost 8 bases; unmatched junction nucleotides: 5. CDR3 region: CASSWEDRGGYTF. The CDR3 nucleotides read TGCGCCAGCAGCTGGGAGGACAGGGGAGGCTACACCTTC. The whole variable domain, filled in from reference TRBV5-1 and TRBJ1-2, reads KAGVTQTPRYLIKTRGQQVTLSCSPISGHRSVSWYQQTPGQGLQFLFEYFSETQRNKGNFPGRFSGRQFSNSRSEMNVSTLELGDSALYLCASSWEDRGGYTFGSGTRLTVV.

The gene calls are TRBV7-3 and TRBJ2-1, with 15 bases identical to TRBD2. The trim removed 1 base at V and 5 bases at J, leaving 9 bases unmatched. The CDR3 is 19 residues long. Per germline, CDR1 SGHTA and CDR2 FQGTGA. CDR3 amino acids: CASSLSEGLAGGRDNEQFF. The DNA for the CDR3 is TGTGCCAGCAGCTTAAGCGAGGGACTAGCGGGAGGTCGCGACAATGAGCAGTTCTTC.

This clone has just one count. The chain couples TRBV7-8 to TRBJ1-4; 7 bases align to TRBD1. This CDR3 contains 14 residues. V dropped 5 bases and J dropped 7; count of bases not matched to a gene: 7. The V gene's germline CDR1 is SGHVS and CDR2 FQNEAQ. The CDR3 here is CASSRQGRGEKLFF. CDR3 in DNA: TGTGCCAGCAGCAGACAGGGTCGGGGTGAAAAACTGTTTTTT.

V and J are TRBV27 and TRBJ2-2, with TRBD2 identical over 8 bases. Trimming took 9 bases from V and 3 from J; bases not matched to a gene: 3. The germline CDR1 and CDR2 sequences are MNHEY and SMNVEV (reference sequence). The CDR3 sequence is 13 residues long. CDR3 in DNA: TGTGCCAGTTGGCGGGGGGACACCGGGGAGCTGTTTTTT. The encoded protein is CASWRGDTGELFF.

The rearrangement uses TRBV11-2 and TRBJ2-1; 7 bases align to TRBD2. Germline lookup yields CDR1 SGHAT and CDR2 FQNNGV. The CDR3 consists of 16 residues. V lost 2 bases, J lost 7 bases, and 11 bases stayed unmatched. CDR3 loop: CASSLSRGRVRNEQFF. The CDR3 region has the DNA TGTGCCAGCAGCTTAAGCCGCGGGAGAGTTAGGAATGAGCAGTTCTTC. The full variable domain, completed using reference TRBV11-2 and TRBJ2-1, is EAGVAQSPRYKIIEKRQSVAFWCNPISGHATLYWYQQILGQGPKLLIQFQNNGVVDDSQLPKDRFSAERLKGVDSTLKIQPAKLEDSAVYLCASSLSRGRVRNEQFFGPGTRLTVL.

The J gene is TRBJ2-7, the V gene TRBV19; TRBD2 is a possible D gene (6 bases). CDR3 length: 12 residues. Germline V gene data show CDR1 as LNHDA and CDR2 as SQIVND (reference sequence). V was cut by 7 bases and J by 5 bases, with 12 bases left in between. The CDR3 sequence is CASIRRGHEQYF. The CDR3, as DNA: TGTGCCAGTATCAGGAGGGGTCACGAGCAGTACTTC.

The rearrangement joins TRBV5-1 to TRBJ1-5; TRBD1 might be the D (6 bases). V was trimmed by 2 bases and J by 7 bases, leaving 16 bases between them. This CDR3 has 15 residues. CDR1 SGHRS and CDR2 YFSETQ come from the germline V gene. The CDR3: CASSFGGQEGQPQHF. Here the CDR3 DNA reads TGCGCCAGCAGCTTCGGGGGGCAGGAGGGACAGCCCCAGCATTTT.

This chain's CDR3 is CASSPPAGGLSGANVLTF. DNA for the CDR3: TGTGCCAGCTCACCCCCGGCAGGGGGCCTCTCTGGGGCCAACGTCCTGACTTTC. This chain uses TRBV18 with TRBJ2-6, with 8 positions matching TRBD1. The CDR3 has 18 amino acids. Germline CDR1 is KGHSH and CDR2 is LQKENI. Losses at the gene ends were 3 bases for V and 0 bases for J; bases not matched to a gene: 7.

In this sample, this clone turned up a few times. This chain joins TRBV14 and TRBJ2-6; D remains unclear. V was pared by 1 base and J by 0 bases, with 4 bases between. The CDR3 spans 15 residues. The germline CDR1 and CDR2 sequences are SGHDN and FVKESK. CDR3 in amino acids: CASSQVRSGANVLTF. CDR3 DNA: TGTGCCAGCAGCCAAGTTCGCTCTGGGGCCAACGTCCTGACTTTC.

The chain has TRBV29-1 and TRBJ2-7; TRBD1 matches at 7 bases. Trimming cost V 7 bases and J 2 bases; bases outside gene matches: 8. The CDR3 spans 13 residues. Per germline, CDR1 SQVTM and CDR2 ANQGSEA. The CDR3 nucleotides read TGCAGCGCCACCGGGACAGCGCCCTACGAGCAGTACTTC. It encodes CSATGTAPYEQYF.

The J gene is TRBJ2-6, the V gene TRBV18; D is perhaps TRBD1 (5 bases). The V end lost 0 bases, the J end lost 0 bases, and 15 bases lay between the germline ends. The CDR3 consists of 19 residues. The germline V gene has CDR1 KGHSH and CDR2 LQKENI. The CDR3 bases are TGTGCCAGCTCACCACCACCGGACATAACTCCCTCTGGGGCCAACGTCCTGACTTTC. Protein product: CASSPPPDITPSGANVLTF.

The genes are TRBV19 and TRBJ1-1; a weak D match, TRBD1 (6 bases). V was cut by 7 bases and J by 2 bases, with 14 bases left in between. The germline V gene encodes CDR1 LNHDA and CDR2 SQIVND (reference sequence). CDR3 length equals 14 residues. In nucleotides, the CDR3 is TGTGCCAGTACCGATGGGGGCTCTAACACTGAAGCTTTCTTT. It is translated as CASTDGGSNTEAFF.

A few counts support this clone. V usage is TRBV5-6 and J usage is TRBJ1-1; no clear D gene. The CDR3 has 12 residues. Trimming cost V 2 bases and J 0 bases, with 2 bases left between them. The germline V gene has CDR1 SGHDT and CDR2 YYEEEE. CDR3 loop: CASSFLNTEAFF. The DNA for the CDR3 is TGTGCCAGCAGCTTCTTGAACACTGAAGCTTTCTTT. The full variable domain, with the rest looked up from reference TRBV5-6 and TRBJ1-1, is DAGVTQSPTHLIKTRGQQVTLRCSPKSGHDTVSWYQQALGQGPQFIFQYYEEEERQRGNFPDRFSGHQFPNYSSELNVNALLLGDSALYLCASSFLNTEAFFGQGTRLTVV.

The gene calls are TRBV21-1 and TRBJ2-3; the table names TRBD2, a call not compared with the DNA. TRBV21-1 is a pseudogene segment. The length of the CDR3 is 18 residues. The CDR3, as DNA: TGTGCCAGCAGCAAGTCCAGGCGGGACCGTTTTCAGCCAGATACGCAGTATTTT. It translates to CASSKSRRDRFQPDTQYF.

The J gene is TRBJ1-5, the V gene TRBV19; 9 bases agree with TRBD1. The CDR3 is made up of 14 amino acids. CDR1 is LNHDA, CDR2 SQIVND, per germline (reference sequence). The junction had 5 bases not matched to a gene; V was cut back by 5 bases and J by 6 bases. The CDR3 region is CASSGTGGRQPQHF. CDR3 coding DNA: TGTGCCAGTAGTGGAACAGGGGGCCGTCAGCCCCAGCATTTT.

V usage is TRBV9 and J usage is TRBJ2-2, with a weak D call TRBD1 (6 bases). Germline V gene data show CDR1 as SGDLS and CDR2 as YYNGEE. Trimming stripped 0 bases from V and 2 bases from J, with 8 bases between. CDR3 size: 15 residues. CDR3 DNA: TGTGCCAGCAGCGTAGGGGACACTAACACCGGGGAGCTGTTTTTT. It specifies CASSVGDTNTGELFF.